The TCR beta chain under discussion was sequenced for a study of blood T cells in healthy people across ages (dated by TCRdb to 2015 to 2017). Concerning the study at large: Template switching captured roughly one uniquely barcoded TCR beta cDNA molecule per two T cells in model experiments. The study measured age-related changes in TCR beta repertoire diversity using deep sequencing normalized with unique cDNA molecular identifiers. The donors were split into four age groups: young (average about 15 years), middle-aged (roughly 40), aged (approximately 60) and long-lived (approximately 89). To avoid experimental bias, donors of different ages were randomly spread across the sequencing lanes. Two additional independent replicas of 1 million unique cDNA reads from the same blood draw were analyzed for two donors (one aged 18 to 29 and one aged 80 or older).

Results and caveats for the whole study, not just this receptor: Compared with the aged group, the long-lived group had more naive CD4+ T cells, fewer expanded clones and increased TCR diversity, suggesting age selection. A strong correlation was found between observed TCR beta diversity and the percentage of naive T cells measured by flow cytometry. Estimates of total diversity based on one million sequenced T cells were considered lower bounds and underestimates. Observed TCR beta diversity per million T cells fell roughly linearly with age, and a significant reduction was already apparent by age about 38. Donor CMV infection status was unknown, potentially confounding age-related changes in expanded clonotypes. Conclusive comparison of naive and antigen-experienced compartments was prevented by the profiling of bulk unsorted PBMCs.

Libraries were constructed by 5' RACE. Sequenced on an Illumina HiSeq 2500. A second PCR of roughly 6 to 11 cycles was run with a J-beta primer mix and a sample-barcoded 5' primer. A template-switch 5' adaptor carrying 12 random nucleotides introduced a unique molecular identifier onto each TCR beta cDNA molecule. Each sample yielded at least 2.5 million CDR3-containing paired-end reads. The Mint cDNA synthesis kit, primed by a TRBC-specific oligonucleotide, was used to synthesize first-strand cDNA from all RNA. Following uracil-DNA glycosylase treatment, a first 18-cycle PCR with universal primers M1SS and BC2_uni_R was performed on all cDNA. The authors' pipeline ran thus. For normalization, 1 million high-quality reads were randomly selected from each sample, with every read carrying a distinct molecular identifier. Reads sharing molecular identifiers were discarded rather than binned into consensus sequences. MiTCR, with a Q25 quality threshold and the strictest error-elimination algorithm, was used for CDR3 identification, clonotype clustering and error correction. Lower-bound total TCR beta diversity was estimated with a nonparametric unseen species model using Euler transformation. TCRdb's own reprocessing of the public reads used fastp at Q25 and MiXCR and kept productive beta chains. Entries are consolidated by CDR3 protein sequence, retaining the most common genes and DNA. The V and J calls were not made by the authors but by TCRdb's processing. The table for this sample lists some 1,500,000 distinct CDR3 sequences; about 45% of them were counted only once. The biggest ten clones account for 4% of the sample.

Concerning this clonotype itself: What this receptor recognizes is not known. Base qualities are not provided; no much larger clone lies one nucleotide away.

Systemically healthy Caucasian individuals from Russia, some 36 in total and aged roughly 6 to 90 years, were included as donors. Each donor gave approximately 9.4 milliliters of peripheral blood, drawn into EDTA-treated Vacutainer tubes. Ficoll-Paque density-gradient centrifugation was used to isolate PBMCs, with at least 6.5 million per sample. Trizol reagent was used to extract total RNA from the PBMCs, yielding at least 6 micrograms per sample. The percentages of naive CD45RAhigh/CD27high T cells were determined by flow cytometry on a PBMC aliquot from every donor. From its cysteine to its phenylalanine, the CDR3 spans 19 amino acids. Only CDR3 DNA remains: 57 bases, in frame from the first base. CDR1 and CDR2 are drawn from the germline V gene: MDHEN, SYDVKM. Relative to germline, V is missing 3 bases and J is missing 12 bases, with 28 bases of the junction outside any gene match.

The chain couples TRBV28 to TRBJ2-7, and 8 junctional nucleotides match TRBD1. The clonotype was recovered from a woman younger than 35 in good health. Sequenced: blood. At the DNA level, the sequence is TGTGCCAGCAGTTTTCGCCGCCTTAGGACAGGGAGACTACAAGAGACCCGGTACTTC. Its product reads: CASSFRRLRTGRLQETRYF.